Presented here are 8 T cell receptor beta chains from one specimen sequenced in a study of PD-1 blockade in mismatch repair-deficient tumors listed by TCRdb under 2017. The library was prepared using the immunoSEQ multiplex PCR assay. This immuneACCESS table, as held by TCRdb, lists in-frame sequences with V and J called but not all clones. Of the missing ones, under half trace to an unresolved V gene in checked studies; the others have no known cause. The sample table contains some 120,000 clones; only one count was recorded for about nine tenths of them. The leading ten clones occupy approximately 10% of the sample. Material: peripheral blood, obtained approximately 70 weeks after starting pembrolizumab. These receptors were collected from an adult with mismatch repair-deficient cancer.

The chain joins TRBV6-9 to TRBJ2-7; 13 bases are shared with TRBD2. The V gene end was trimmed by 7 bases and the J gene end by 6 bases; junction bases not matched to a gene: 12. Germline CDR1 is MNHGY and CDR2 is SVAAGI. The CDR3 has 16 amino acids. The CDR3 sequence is CASTALELAGGLEQYF. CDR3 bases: TGTGCCAGCACCGCTCTCGAACTAGCGGGAGGGCTCGAGCAGTACTTC.

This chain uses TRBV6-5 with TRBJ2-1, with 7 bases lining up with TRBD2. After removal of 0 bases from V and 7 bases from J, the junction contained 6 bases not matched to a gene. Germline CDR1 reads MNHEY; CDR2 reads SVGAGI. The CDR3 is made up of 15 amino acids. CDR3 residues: CASSYSGLAVNEQFF. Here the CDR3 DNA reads TGTGCCAGCAGTTACTCGGGGCTAGCGGTAAATGAGCAGTTCTTC.

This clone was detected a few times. CDR3 residues: CATSMDRRDYEQYF. The CDR3 nucleotides are TGTGCCACCAGTATGGACCGACGCGATTACGAGCAGTACTTC. The chain uses TRBV15 and TRBJ2-7; D call uncertain. The CDR3 sequence is 14 residues long. Germline V gene lookup returns CDR1 LNHNV and CDR2 YYDKDF (reference sequence). V lost 6 bases, J lost 4 bases, and 16 bases lay in between.

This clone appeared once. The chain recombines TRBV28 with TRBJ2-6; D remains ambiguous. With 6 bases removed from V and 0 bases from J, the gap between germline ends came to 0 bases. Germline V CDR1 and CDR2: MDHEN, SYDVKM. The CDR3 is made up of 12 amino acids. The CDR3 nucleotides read TGTGCCAGCAGCTCTGGGGCCAACGTCCTGACTTTC. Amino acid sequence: CASSSGANVLTF.

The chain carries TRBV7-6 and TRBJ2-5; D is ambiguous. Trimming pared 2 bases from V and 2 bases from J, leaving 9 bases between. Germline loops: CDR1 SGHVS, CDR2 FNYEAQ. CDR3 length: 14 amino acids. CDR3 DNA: TGTGCCAGCAGCTTATCGGCAGCGCAAGAGACCCAGTACTTC. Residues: CASSLSAAQETQYF.

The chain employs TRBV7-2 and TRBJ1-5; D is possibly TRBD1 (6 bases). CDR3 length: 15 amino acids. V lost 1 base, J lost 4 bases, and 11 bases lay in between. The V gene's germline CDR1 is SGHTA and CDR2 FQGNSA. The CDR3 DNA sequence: TGTGCCAGCAGCTTAGGTGGAACAGGGAATCAGCCCCAGCATTTT. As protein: CASSLGGTGNQPQHF.

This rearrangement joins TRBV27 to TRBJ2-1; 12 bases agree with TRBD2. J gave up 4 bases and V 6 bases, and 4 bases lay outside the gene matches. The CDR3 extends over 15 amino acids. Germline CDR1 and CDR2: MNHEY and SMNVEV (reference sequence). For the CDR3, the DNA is TGTGCCAGCAGCCGAGGGACTAGCGGGTACAATGAGCAGTTCTTC. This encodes CASSRGTSGYNEQFF.

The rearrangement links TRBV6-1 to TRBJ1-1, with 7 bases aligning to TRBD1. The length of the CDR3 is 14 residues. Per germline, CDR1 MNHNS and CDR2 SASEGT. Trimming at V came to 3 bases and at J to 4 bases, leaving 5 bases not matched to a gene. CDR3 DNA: TGTGCCAGCAGTGAGAGATACAGGGGCACTGAAGCTTTCTTT. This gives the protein CASSERYRGTEAFF.